The 6 T cell receptor beta chains below come from one sample, sequenced in a study of persistence of HIV-infected CD4 T cells. No antigens are known for them. Sequencing used immunoSEQ version 4 in survey mode. TCRdb's table, derived via immunoSEQ multiplex PCR, lists solely in-frame clones and lacks some. The repertoire holds 45,000 or so clones, with 88% as singletons. This nonspecific control used anti-CD3/anti-CD28 bead stimulation of CD4+ T cells. CD4+ T cells upregulating both CD40 ligand and CD69 were sorted as responding cells. Sequenced here: CD4+ T cells sorted from PBMCs after roughly 18-hour stimulation, sampled from a patient who received antiretroviral therapy. Receptors were obtained from an adult woman with HIV who was CMV-seropositive.

The rearrangement links TRBV6-1 to TRBJ1-1, with D perhaps matching TRBD1 (5 bases). The ends were cut back, 2 bases at V and 8 bases at J, with 6 bases in the middle. There are 11 residues in the CDR3. CDR1 is MNHNS and CDR2 is SASEGT in the germline V gene. Here the CDR3 DNA reads TGTGCCAGCAGTGAACGGGGGGAAGCTTTCTTT. It is translated as CASSERGEAFF.

This chain joins TRBV13 and TRBJ1-5; TRBD1 is a possible D gene (6 bases). The CDR3 runs to 15 residues. Trimming took 5 bases from V and 4 from J, leaving 15 bases between them. The germline V gene has CDR1 PRHDT and CDR2 FYEKMQ (reference sequence). The CDR3 DNA follows: TGTGCCAGCAGCCTACGGGGGCATGGGAATCAGCCCCAGCATTTT. This codes for CASSLRGHGNQPQHF.

The gene calls are TRBV3-1 (or the pseudogene TRBV3-2) and TRBJ2-5; 10 positions match TRBD2. There are 15 residues in the CDR3. Germline CDR1 reads LGHDT; CDR2 reads YNNKEL (reference sequence). Trimming at V came to 1 base and at J to 6 bases, leaving 5 bases not matched to a gene. DNA of the CDR3: TGTGCCAGCAGCCAAGGTAGCGGGGGGCAGCAGACCCAGTACTTC. Residues: CASSQGSGGQQTQYF.

The chain combines TRBV7-2 with TRBJ1-2; tentatively, D is TRBD1 (5 bases). The length of the CDR3 is 13 residues. Germline V gene sequence: CDR1 SGHTA, CDR2 FQGNSA. V was pared by 3 bases and J by 2 bases, with 7 bases between. CDR3 DNA: TGTGCCAGCAGCTTTGACAGCAACTATGGCTACACCTTC. Translation gives CASSFDSNYGYTF.

This rearrangement joins TRBV7-7 to TRBJ2-3; the D gene is possibly TRBD2 (6 bases). This CDR3 spans 15 amino acids. Trimming stripped 5 bases from V and 0 bases from J, with 12 bases between. Germline CDR1 and CDR2: SSHAT and FNYEAQ (reference sequence). The CDR3 here is CASSASGRSTDTQYF. In DNA form, the CDR3 reads TGTGCCAGCAGCGCAAGCGGGCGGAGCACAGATACGCAGTATTTT.

The rearrangement links TRBV19 to TRBJ2-3, with a tentative D call TRBD1 (8 bases). Germline values: CDR1 LNHDA, CDR2 SQIVND (reference sequence). The CDR3 spans 13 residues. V shed 9 bases and J shed 5 bases, with 15 bases lying between them. CDR3 residues: CASGGTGGDTQYF. CDR3 DNA: TGTGCCAGCGGGGGGACAGGCGGAGATACGCAGTATTTT. Full variable domain (missing parts from reference TRBV19 and TRBJ2-3): DGGITQSPKYLFRKEGQNVTLSCEQNLNHDAMYWYRQDPGQGLRLIYYSQIVNDFQKGDIAEGYSVSREKKESFPLTVTSAQKNPTAFYLCASGGTGGDTQYFGPGTRLTVL.